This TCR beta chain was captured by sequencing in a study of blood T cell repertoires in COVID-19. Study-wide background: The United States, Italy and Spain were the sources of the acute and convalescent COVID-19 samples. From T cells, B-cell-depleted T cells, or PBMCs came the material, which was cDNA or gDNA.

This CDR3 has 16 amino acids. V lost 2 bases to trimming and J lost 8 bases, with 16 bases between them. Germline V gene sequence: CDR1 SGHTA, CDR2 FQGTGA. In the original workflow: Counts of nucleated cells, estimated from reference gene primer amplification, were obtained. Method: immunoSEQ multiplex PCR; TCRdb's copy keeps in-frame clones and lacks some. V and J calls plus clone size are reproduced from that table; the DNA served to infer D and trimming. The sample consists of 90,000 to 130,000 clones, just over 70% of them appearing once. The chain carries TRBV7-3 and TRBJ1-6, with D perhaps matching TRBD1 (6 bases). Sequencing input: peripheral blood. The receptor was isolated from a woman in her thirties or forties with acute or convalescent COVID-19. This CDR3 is CASSLQPSGTYSPLHF. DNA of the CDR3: TGTGCCAGCAGCTTACAGCCTTCCGGGACATATTCACCCCTCCACTTT.